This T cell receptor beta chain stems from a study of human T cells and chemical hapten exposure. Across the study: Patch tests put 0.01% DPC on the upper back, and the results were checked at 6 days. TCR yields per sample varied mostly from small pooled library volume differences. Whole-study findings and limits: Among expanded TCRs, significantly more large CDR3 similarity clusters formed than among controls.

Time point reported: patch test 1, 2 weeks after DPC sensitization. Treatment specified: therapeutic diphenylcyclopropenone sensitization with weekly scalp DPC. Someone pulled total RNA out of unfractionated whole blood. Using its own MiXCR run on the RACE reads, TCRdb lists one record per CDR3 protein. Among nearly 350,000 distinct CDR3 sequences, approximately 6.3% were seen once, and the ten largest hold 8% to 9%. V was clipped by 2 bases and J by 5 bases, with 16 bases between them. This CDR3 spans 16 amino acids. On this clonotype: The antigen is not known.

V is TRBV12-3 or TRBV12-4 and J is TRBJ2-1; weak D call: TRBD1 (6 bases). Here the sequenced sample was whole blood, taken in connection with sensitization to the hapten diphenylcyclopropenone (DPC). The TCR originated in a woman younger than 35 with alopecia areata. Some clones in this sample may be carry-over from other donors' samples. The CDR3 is CASSLNPSNRDNEQFF. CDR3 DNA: TGTGCCAGCAGTTTAAATCCCAGTAACAGGGACAATGAGCAGTTCTTC.